This record concerns one TCR beta chain sequence. The target antigen is unknown. The sample originates from a study of cytomegalovirus exposure and HLA in healthy donors. The V and J ends lost 0 bases and 9 bases, in that order; junction bases with no gene match: 11. The germline V gene encodes CDR1 LGHNA and CDR2 YNFKEQ. CDR3 size: 17 residues. PCR amplification relied on 60 Vbeta primers (plus 13 Jbeta primers). Here immunoSEQ multiplex PCR was the method, and the copy in TCRdb shows in-frame clones only, minus some. Of roughly 200,000 clones in the sample, approximately 79% were seen once. Study-level results: An analysis done earlier found most TCR beta V segments productive about 90% or about 30% of the time.

The chain combines TRBV4-2 with TRBJ2-1, with TRBD1 identical over 10 bases. The sequence derives from a man aged 50-60 years in good health and CMV-seronegative. The source material was PBMCs. This CDR3 reads CASSQDLSGQGGGEQFF. DNA of the CDR3: TGTGCCAGCAGCCAAGACCTTAGCGGACAGGGGGGCGGTGAGCAGTTCTTC.